This T cell receptor (beta chain) originates from a study of Ad26.COV2.S vaccination and SARS-CoV-2 variants. Overall study context: Once or twice, 56 days apart, Ad26.COV2.S was delivered intramuscularly. Study results and caveats: For non-spike TCRs, breadth in vaccine recipients resembled that in placebo recipients.

The treatment denotes: some 20 received Ad26.COV2.S at low or high dose, single or two shots; a few received placebo; per-sample allocation not given. It was on day 63 after the first vaccine or placebo injection that samples were taken. Boston provided a donor who was an adult aged 18-55 years. What was given as vaccine was an Ad26 vector encoding Wuhan-strain SARS-CoV-2 spike. Repertoires were generated with immunoSEQ multiplex PCR, while TCRdb's copy carries only in-frame clones and drops some. The table records around 340,000 clones, around 89% of them present only once. The CDR3 has 14 amino acids. V lost 6 bases and J 0 bases, leaving 12 bases between the germline ends. Germline lookup yields CDR1 LNHDA and CDR2 SQIVND (reference sequence). For this clone: What it binds is not known.

This sample comprised peripheral blood, obtained in a trial of Ad26.COV2.S vaccine versus placebo. The receptor comes from a person aged 18-60 years who received the Ad26.COV2.S COVID-19 vaccine or a placebo. This chain uses TRBV19 with TRBJ2-7; D possibly uses TRBD1 or TRBD2 (6 bases each). The CDR3 protein is CASREGGSSYEQYF. The CDR3 DNA sequence: TGTGCCAGTAGGGAGGGGGGAAGCTCCTACGAGCAGTACTTC. Full variable domain (outside the CDR3, taken from reference TRBV19 and TRBJ2-7): DGGITQSPKYLFRKEGQNVTLSCEQNLNHDAMYWYRQDPGQGLRLIYYSQIVNDFQKGDIAEGYSVSREKKESFPLTVTSAQKNPTAFYLCASREGGSSYEQYFGPGTRLTVT.